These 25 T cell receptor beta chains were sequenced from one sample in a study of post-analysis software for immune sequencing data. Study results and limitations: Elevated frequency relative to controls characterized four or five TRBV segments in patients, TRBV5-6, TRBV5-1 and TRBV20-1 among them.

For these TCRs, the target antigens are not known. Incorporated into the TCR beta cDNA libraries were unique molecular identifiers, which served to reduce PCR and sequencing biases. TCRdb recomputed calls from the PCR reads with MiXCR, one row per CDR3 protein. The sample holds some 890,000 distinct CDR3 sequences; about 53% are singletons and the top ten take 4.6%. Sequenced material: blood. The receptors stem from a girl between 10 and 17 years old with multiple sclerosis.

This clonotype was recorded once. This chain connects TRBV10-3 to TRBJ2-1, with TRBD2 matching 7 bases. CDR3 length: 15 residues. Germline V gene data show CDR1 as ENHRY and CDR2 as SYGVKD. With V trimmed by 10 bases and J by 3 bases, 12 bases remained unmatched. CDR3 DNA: TGTGCCACAACGGATGGCGGGGGAGACTACAATGAGCAGTTCTTC. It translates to CATTDGGGDYNEQFF.

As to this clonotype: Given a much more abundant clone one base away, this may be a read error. The CDR3 DNA sequence: TGTGCCAGCCGCTTAGTAAGGGGGTACGAGCAGTACTTC. Its translation is CASRLVRGYEQYF. The rearrangement uses TRBV7-2 and TRBJ2-7, with TRBD1 as a possible D gene (6 bases). Germline assignment: CDR1 SGHTA and CDR2 FQGNSA. This CDR3 is 13 amino acids long.

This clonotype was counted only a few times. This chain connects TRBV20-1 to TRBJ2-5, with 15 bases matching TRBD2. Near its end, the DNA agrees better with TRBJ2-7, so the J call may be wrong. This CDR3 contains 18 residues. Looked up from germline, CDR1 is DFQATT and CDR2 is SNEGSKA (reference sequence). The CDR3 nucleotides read TGCAGTGCCCCCCGGACAGGGACTAGCGGGAGGCCCTCGTACGAGCAGTACTTC. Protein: CSAPRTGTSGRPSYEQYF.

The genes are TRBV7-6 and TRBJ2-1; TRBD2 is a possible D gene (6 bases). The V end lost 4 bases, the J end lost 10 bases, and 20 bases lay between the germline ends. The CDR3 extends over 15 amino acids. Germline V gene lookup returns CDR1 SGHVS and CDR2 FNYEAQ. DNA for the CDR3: TGTGCCAGCAGCTCGGAGGCTAGCGTACCCTGGGAGCAGTTCTTC. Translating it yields CASSSEASVPWEQFF.

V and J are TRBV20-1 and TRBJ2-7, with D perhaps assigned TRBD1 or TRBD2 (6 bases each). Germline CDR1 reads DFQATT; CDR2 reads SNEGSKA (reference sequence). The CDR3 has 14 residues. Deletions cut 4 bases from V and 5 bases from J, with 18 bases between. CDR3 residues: CSAKSGRGLDEQYF. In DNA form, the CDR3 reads TGCAGTGCTAAATCGGGCAGGGGACTGGACGAGCAGTACTTC.

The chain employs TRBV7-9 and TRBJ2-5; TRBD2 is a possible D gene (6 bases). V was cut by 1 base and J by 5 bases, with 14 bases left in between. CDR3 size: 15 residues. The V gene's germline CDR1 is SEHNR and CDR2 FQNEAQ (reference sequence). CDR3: CASSLGLALGETQYF. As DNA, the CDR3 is TGTGCCAGCAGCTTAGGCCTAGCGCTAGGGGAGACCCAGTACTTC. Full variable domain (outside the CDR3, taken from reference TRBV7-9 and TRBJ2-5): DTGVSQNPRHKITKRGQNVTFRCDPISEHNRLYWYRQTLGQGPEFLTYFQNEAQLEKSRLLSDRFSAERPKGSFSTLEIQRTEQGDSAMYLCASSLGLALGETQYFGPGTRLLVL.

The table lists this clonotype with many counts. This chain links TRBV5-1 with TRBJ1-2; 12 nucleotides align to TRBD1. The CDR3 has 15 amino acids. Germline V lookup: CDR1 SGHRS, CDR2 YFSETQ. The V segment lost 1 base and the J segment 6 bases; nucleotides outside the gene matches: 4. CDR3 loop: CASSLSGQGADGYTF. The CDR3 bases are TGCGCCAGCAGCTTGTCGGGACAGGGGGCGGATGGCTACACCTTC.

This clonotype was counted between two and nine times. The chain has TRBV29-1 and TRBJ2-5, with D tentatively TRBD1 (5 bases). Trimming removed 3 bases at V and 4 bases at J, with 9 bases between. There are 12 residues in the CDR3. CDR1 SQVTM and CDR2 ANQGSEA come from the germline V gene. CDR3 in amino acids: CSVDAGSETQYF. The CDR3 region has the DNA TGCAGCGTTGACGCAGGGTCAGAGACCCAGTACTTC.

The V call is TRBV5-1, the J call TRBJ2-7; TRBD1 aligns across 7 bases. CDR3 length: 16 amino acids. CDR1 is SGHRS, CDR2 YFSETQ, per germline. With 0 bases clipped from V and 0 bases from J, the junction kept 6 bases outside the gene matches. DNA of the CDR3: TGCGCCAGCAGCTTGGAAGGACAGGTTCGCTCCTACGAGCAGTACTTC. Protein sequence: CASSLEGQVRSYEQYF.

The CDR3 coding sequence is TGCGCCAGCAGCTTGGCTAGCGGGAAGCGGTTCTTC. Protein sequence: CASSLASGKRFF. The rearrangement joins TRBV5-1 to TRBJ2-1; 9 bases line up with TRBD2. Losses at the gene ends were 0 bases for V and 15 bases for J; bases not matched to a gene: 4. This CDR3 comprises 12 residues. Germline V gives CDR1 SGHRS, CDR2 YFSETQ.

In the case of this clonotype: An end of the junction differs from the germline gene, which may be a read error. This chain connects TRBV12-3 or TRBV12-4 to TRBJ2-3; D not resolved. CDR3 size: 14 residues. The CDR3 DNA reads TGTGCCAGCAGTCCCACAGTTACCACAGATGCGCAGTATTTT. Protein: CASSPTVTTDAQYF.

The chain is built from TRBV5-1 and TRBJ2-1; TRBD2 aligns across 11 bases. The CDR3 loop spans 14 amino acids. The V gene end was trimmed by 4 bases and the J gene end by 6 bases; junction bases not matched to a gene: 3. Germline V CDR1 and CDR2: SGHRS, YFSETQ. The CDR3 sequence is CASSASGRTNEQFF. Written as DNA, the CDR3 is TGCGCCAGCAGCGCTAGCGGGAGGACCAATGAGCAGTTCTTC.

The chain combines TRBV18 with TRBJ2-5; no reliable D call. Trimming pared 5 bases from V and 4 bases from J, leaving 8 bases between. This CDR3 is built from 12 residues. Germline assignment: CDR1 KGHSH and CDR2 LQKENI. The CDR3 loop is CASSSTAETQYF. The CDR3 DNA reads TGTGCCAGCTCATCCACGGCAGAGACCCAGTACTTC.

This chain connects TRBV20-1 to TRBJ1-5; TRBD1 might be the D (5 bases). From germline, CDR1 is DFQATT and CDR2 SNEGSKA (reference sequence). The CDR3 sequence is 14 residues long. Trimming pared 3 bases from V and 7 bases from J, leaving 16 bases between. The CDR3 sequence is CSASRGRDYQPQHF. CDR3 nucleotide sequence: TGCAGTGCTAGTAGGGGTCGGGATTACCAGCCCCAGCATTTT.

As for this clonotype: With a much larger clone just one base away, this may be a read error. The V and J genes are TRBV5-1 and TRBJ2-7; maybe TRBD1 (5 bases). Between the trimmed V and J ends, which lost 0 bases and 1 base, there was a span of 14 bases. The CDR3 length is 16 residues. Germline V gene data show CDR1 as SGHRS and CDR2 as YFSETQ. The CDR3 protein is CASSLGQSNDSYEQYF. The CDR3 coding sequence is TGCGCCAGCAGCTTGGGACAGTCAAATGATTCCTACGAGCAGTACTTC.

As DNA, the CDR3 is TGTGCCAGCAGCCCCCGACAGGGACGGAATGGCTACACCTTC. Amino acid sequence: CASSPRQGRNGYTF. V and J are TRBV7-8 and TRBJ1-2; 7 positions match TRBD1. The CDR3 totals 14 residues. V shed 5 bases, J shed 6 bases, and the junction held 9 bases outside the gene matches. CDR1 is SGHVS and CDR2 is FQNEAQ in the germline V gene.

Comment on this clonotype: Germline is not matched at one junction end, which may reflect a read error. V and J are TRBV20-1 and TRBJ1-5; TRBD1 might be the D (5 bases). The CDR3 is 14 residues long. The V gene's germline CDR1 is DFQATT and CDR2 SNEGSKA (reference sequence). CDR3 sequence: CGASRGDSNQPQHF. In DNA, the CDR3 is TGCGGTGCTAGTCGAGGGGATAGCAATCAGCCCCAGCATTTT.

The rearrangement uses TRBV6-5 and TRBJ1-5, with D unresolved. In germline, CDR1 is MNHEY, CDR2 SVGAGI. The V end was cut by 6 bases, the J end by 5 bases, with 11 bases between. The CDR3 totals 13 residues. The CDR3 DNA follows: TGTGCCAGCAGCTGGAAACCTTATCAGCCCCAGCATTTT. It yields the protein CASSWKPYQPQHF.

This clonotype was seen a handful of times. CDR3 DNA sequence: TGCGCCAGCAGCCCAATCCCAACCCCCGAGCAGTACTTC. It specifies CASSPIPTPEQYF. This sequence joins TRBV4-1 and TRBJ2-7; D uncertain. The CDR3 spans 13 residues. V lost 4 bases and J 6 bases, leaving 13 bases between the germline ends. Germline CDR1 reads MGHRA; CDR2 reads YSYEKL.

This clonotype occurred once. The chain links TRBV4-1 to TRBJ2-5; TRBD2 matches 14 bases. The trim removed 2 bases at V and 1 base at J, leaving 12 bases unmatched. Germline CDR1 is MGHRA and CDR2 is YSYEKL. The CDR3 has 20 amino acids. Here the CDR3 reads CASSQRMTGTSGSSQETQYF. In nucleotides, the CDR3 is TGCGCCAGCAGCCAAAGGATGACCGGGACTAGCGGGAGTTCCCAAGAGACCCAGTACTTC.

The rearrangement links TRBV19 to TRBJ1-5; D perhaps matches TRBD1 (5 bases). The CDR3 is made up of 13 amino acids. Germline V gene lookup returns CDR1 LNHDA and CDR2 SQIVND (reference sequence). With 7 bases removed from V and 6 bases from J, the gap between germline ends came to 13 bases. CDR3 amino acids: CASTVVGGQPQHF. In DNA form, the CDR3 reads TGTGCCAGTACAGTGGTTGGGGGTCAGCCCCAGCATTTT.

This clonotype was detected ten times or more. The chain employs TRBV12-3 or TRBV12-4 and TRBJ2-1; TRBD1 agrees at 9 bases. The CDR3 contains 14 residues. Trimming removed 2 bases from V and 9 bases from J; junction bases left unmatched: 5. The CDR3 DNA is TGTGCCAGCAGTTTAACCGGGACAGGGATTGAGCAGTTCTTC. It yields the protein CASSLTGTGIEQFF.

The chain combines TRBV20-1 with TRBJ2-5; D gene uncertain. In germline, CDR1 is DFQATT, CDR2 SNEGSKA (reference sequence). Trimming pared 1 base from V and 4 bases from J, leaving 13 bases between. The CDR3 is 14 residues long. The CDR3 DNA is TGCAGTGCTAGAGTCTTGTGGGAAAGAGAGACCCAGTACTTC. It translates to CSARVLWERETQYF.

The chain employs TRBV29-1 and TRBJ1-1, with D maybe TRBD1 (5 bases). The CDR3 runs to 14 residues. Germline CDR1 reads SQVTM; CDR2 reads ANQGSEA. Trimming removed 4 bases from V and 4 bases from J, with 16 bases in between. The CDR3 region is CSVGLGTGGTEAFF. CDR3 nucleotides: TGCAGCGTTGGTTTAGGGACCGGGGGCACTGAAGCTTTCTTT.

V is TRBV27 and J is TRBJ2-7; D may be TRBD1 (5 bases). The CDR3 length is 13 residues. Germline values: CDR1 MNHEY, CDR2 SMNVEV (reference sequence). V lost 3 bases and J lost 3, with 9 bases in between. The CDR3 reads CASSLGRFYEQYF. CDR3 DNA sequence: TGTGCCAGCAGTTTGGGGCGGTTCTACGAGCAGTACTTC.